Listed below are T cell receptor beta chains from one sample, sequenced in a study of blood T cells in healthy people across ages. A single record per CDR3 protein comes from TCRdb applying MiXCR to the 5' RACE reads. The sample carries about 640,000 distinct CDR3 sequences, roughly 58% recorded once. The specimen was blood. The origin of the receptors is a man in his 60s in good health. Both conserved end residues are part of each CDR3. D genes are given only for firm matches. The size of a clone is reported for some rows only, either as once, few or many, or as a class for expanded clones.

TRBV20-1	NA	TRBJ1-6	13	few	CSAVQGTNSPLHF	TGCAGTGCTGTACAGGGCACAAATTCACCCCTCCACTTT
TRBV9	TRBD2	TRBJ2-3	17	NA	CAGSVLAGTPSTDTQYF	TGTGCCGGCAGCGTGTTAGCGGGGACCCCTAGCACAGATACGCAGTATTTT
TRBV3-1	NA	TRBJ2-4	15	NA	CASSQRGLHTSEQYF	TGTGCCAGCAGCCAGAGGGGTCTACATACGAGTGAGCAGTACTTC
TRBV27	TRBD2	TRBJ2-5	16	NA	CASSLQRGGREETQYF	TGTGCCAGCAGTTTGCAGCGGGGGGGCCGGGAAGAGACCCAGTACTTC
TRBV20-1	TRBD2	TRBJ2-1	14	NA	CSAASGTSLTEQFF	TGCAGTGCTGCCTCCGGGACTAGCCTCACTGAGCAGTTCTTC
TRBV20-1	NA	TRBJ1-6	11	NA	CSANPGSPLHF	TGCAGTGCCAACCCGGGATCACCCCTCCACTTT
TRBV7-2	NA	TRBJ2-5	13	NA	CASSWVAEETQYF	TGTGCCAGCAGCTGGGTTGCTGAAGAGACCCAGTACTTC
TRBV5-1	TRBD2	TRBJ2-5	16	NA	CASSLTGTSGRETQYF	TGCGCCAGCAGCTTGACCGGGACTAGCGGACGGGAGACCCAGTACTTC
TRBV7-9	NA	TRBJ2-5	11	NA	CASSLRGSQYF	TGTGCCAGCAGTCTACGTGGGAGCCAGTACTTC
TRBV29-1	NA	TRBJ2-1	11	NA	CSVDRAFEQFF	TGCAGCGTTGATCGCGCGTTTGAGCAGTTCTTC
TRBV29-1	NA	TRBJ1-2	13	NA	CSVRQVGNYGYTF	TGCAGCGTTAGACAGGTCGGGAACTATGGCTACACCTTC
TRBV5-6	TRBD1	TRBJ2-3	15	NA	CASSPGTGGQNTQYF	TGTGCCAGCAGCCCCGGGACAGGGGGTCAGAATACGCAGTATTTT
TRBV6-2/TRBV6-3	NA	TRBJ2-7	17	NA	CASSQNRDFTVSYEQYF	TGTGCCAGCAGTCAGAATCGGGACTTTACGGTATCCTACGAGCAGTACTTC
TRBV7-9	NA	TRBJ1-2	12	NA	CASSLEGWGYTF	TGTGCCAGCAGCTTAGAGGGATGGGGCTACACCTTC
TRBV9	TRBD2	TRBJ2-7	14	few	CASSVDGTSDEQYF	TGTGCCAGCAGCGTGGACGGGACTAGTGACGAGCAGTACTTC
TRBV4-1	NA	TRBJ2-7	16	NA	CASSQDYRDISYEQYF	TGCGCCAGCAGCCAAGATTATCGGGACATCTCCTACGAGCAGTACTTC
TRBV7-8	TRBD2	TRBJ2-3	17	NA	CASSLRASGEVTDTQYF	TGTGCCAGCAGCTTAAGGGCTAGCGGGGAGGTCACAGATACGCAGTATTTT
TRBV29-1	NA	TRBJ1-1	12	once	CSVVREATEAFF	TGCAGCGTTGTTCGGGAGGCAACTGAAGCTTTCTTT
TRBV29-1	TRBD1	TRBJ2-2	14	NA	CSVEKGANTGELFF	TGCAGCGTTGAAAAGGGGGCTAACACCGGGGAGCTGTTTTTT
TRBV4-1	NA	TRBJ1-2	15	NA	CASSPQDGGTYGYTF	TGCGCCAGCAGCCCACAAGACGGGGGGACCTATGGCTACACCTTC
TRBV5-1	NA	TRBJ1-4	13	NA	CASSFTGDEKLFF	TGCGCCAGCAGCTTCACAGGAGACGAAAAACTGTTTTTT
TRBV5-1	TRBD1	TRBJ2-7	14	NA	CASSLRTGAYEQYF	TGCGCCAGCAGCCTCCGGACAGGAGCCTACGAGCAGTACTTC
TRBV6-5	NA	TRBJ1-6	16	NA	CASSYSGDLYNSPLHF	TGTGCCAGCAGTTACTCGGGGGATCTCTATAATTCACCCCTCCACTTT
TRBV10-3	NA	TRBJ1-2	14	many	CAISESTPNYGYTF	TGTGCCATCAGTGAGTCGACACCTAACTATGGCTACACCTTC